One and the same sample provided the 24 T cell receptor beta chains below, sequenced in a study of T cells in Graves' hyperthyroidism and ophthalmopathy. From RNA transcripts, TCR beta CDR3 regions were amplified. First-round RT-PCR targeting the TCR CDR3 was performed with the HTBI primer set. MiXCR, applied by TCRdb to the multiplex PCR reads, yields one record per CDR3 protein. This table holds some 200,000 distinct CDR3 sequences, 17% found once. Sequenced: blood. The receptor set was obtained from a middle-aged man with Graves' hyperthyroidism.

The V call is TRBV6-1, the J call TRBJ2-7, with TRBD2 as a possible D gene (6 bases). The V end lost 0 bases, the J end lost 5 bases, and 17 bases lay between the germline ends. The CDR3 has 16 amino acids. Germline-derived CDR1 and CDR2 are MNHNS and SASEGT. The CDR3 here is CASSEAVAGIDHEQYF. CDR3 nucleotides: TGTGCCAGCAGTGAAGCGGTGGCGGGAATCGACCACGAGCAGTACTTC.

The chain uses TRBV12-3 or TRBV12-4 and TRBJ2-3, with 10 bases matching TRBD2. Unmatched junction bases numbered 6, after V lost 1 base and J lost 5 bases. This CDR3 contains 16 residues. The DNA of the CDR3 is TGTGCCAGCAGTTTAGTCCTAGCGGGAGAATTAGATACGCAGTATTTT. Translating it yields CASSLVLAGELDTQYF.

The table lists this clonotype with a few counts. The rearrangement uses TRBV5-1 and TRBJ2-7; TRBD2 matches 7 bases. After removal of 1 base from V and 2 bases from J, the junction contained 6 bases not matched to a gene. The CDR3 has 15 residues. Per the germline V gene, CDR1 is SGHRS and CDR2 is YFSETQ. The CDR3 sequence is CASSLRASGAYEQYF. The CDR3 DNA sequence: TGCGCCAGCAGCTTGAGGGCTAGCGGCGCCTACGAGCAGTACTTC.

With regard to this clonotype: Lacking the conserved final phenylalanine or tryptophan, this CDR3 likely reflects a read error. The chain joins TRBV2 to TRBJ2-7; 7 nucleotides agree with TRBD2. The CDR3 covers 14 residues. CDR1 and CDR2 (germline): SNHLY, FYNNEI. V was clipped by 3 bases and J by 2 bases; unmatched bases: 4. CDR3 in amino acids: CASSEGGRTYEQYL. Here the CDR3 DNA reads TGTGCCAGCAGTGAGGGGGGGAGAACCTACGAGCAGTACCTC.

This clonotype was observed at least ten times. J is TRBJ1-1 and V is TRBV7-3; tentative D call: TRBD1 (5 bases). V gave up 8 bases and J gave up 1 base, with 11 bases separating them. The CDR3 is 13 residues long. CDR1 is SGHTA and CDR2 is FQGTGA in the germline V gene. The CDR3 region is CASATDRNTEAFF. Here the CDR3 DNA reads TGTGCCAGCGCCACCGACAGGAACACTGAAGCTTTCTTT.

This clonotype has at least ten counts. This chain joins TRBV7-9 and TRBJ1-5, with TRBD1 identical over 9 bases. Germline V CDR1 and CDR2: SEHNR, FQNEAQ (reference sequence). This CDR3 is built from 15 residues. J lost 6 bases, V lost 1 base, and 4 bases had no gene match. The chain's CDR3 is CASSLGQGGFQPQHF. The CDR3 DNA is TGTGCCAGCAGCTTAGGACAGGGGGGATTTCAGCCCCAGCATTTT.

This clonotype was recorded many times. This rearrangement joins TRBV6-1 to TRBJ1-4; tentative D call: TRBD1 (5 bases). V was shortened by 5 bases and J by 6 bases, with 16 bases between the two germline ends. Germline CDR1 is MNHNS and CDR2 is SASEGT. The CDR3 contains 15 residues. The CDR3 here is CASSSNTIGDEKLFF. CDR3 DNA: TGTGCCAGCAGTTCCAACACTATAGGGGATGAAAAACTGTTTTTT.

In its sample, this clonotype was seen a few times. This chain uses TRBV20-1 with TRBJ1-6; 7 bases are shared with TRBD1. This CDR3 region has 13 residues. V was pared by 3 bases and J by 10 bases, with 6 bases of the junction left unmatched. The germline V gene encodes CDR1 DFQATT and CDR2 SNEGSKA (reference sequence). The CDR3 sequence is CSARGDSESPLHF. The CDR3 DNA follows: TGCAGTGCTAGGGGGGACAGTGAATCACCCCTCCACTTT.

The rearrangement joins TRBV20-1 to TRBJ2-7; 9 bases line up with TRBD1. CDR3 length: 15 amino acids. Germline V gene sequence: CDR1 DFQATT, CDR2 SNEGSKA (reference sequence). In nucleotides, the CDR3 is TGCAGCGTCCTCTTTATGGGACAGGGTGTCGACGAGCAGTACTTC. Its protein product is CSVLFMGQGVDEQYF.

The chain couples TRBV4-1 to TRBJ2-7; 8 bases line up with TRBD2. Germline CDR1 and CDR2: MGHRA and YSYEKL. The length of the CDR3 is 16 residues. The V gene end was trimmed by 0 bases and the J gene end by 7 bases; junction bases not matched to a gene: 11. The chain's CDR3 is CASSQDTAGGGHEQYF. CDR3 nucleotide sequence: TGCGCCAGCAGCCAAGATACGGCGGGAGGAGGCCATGAGCAGTACTTC.

The sample holds many counts of this clonotype. The gene calls are TRBV3-1 and TRBJ2-5; 15 bases are a match to TRBD2. The ends lost 0 bases at V and 4 bases at J; junction bases unmatched: 6. Germline CDR1 is LGHDT and CDR2 is YNNKEL (reference sequence). This CDR3 region has 18 residues. The CDR3 DNA is TGTGCCAGCAGCCAAGATGGACTAGCGGGAGGGCCTGGAGAGACCCAGTACTTC. It encodes CASSQDGLAGGPGETQYF.

The chain recombines TRBV9 with TRBJ2-7, with 14 bases aligning to TRBD2. CDR3 length: 15 amino acids. CDR1 and CDR2 (germline): SGDLS, YYNGEE. J was trimmed by 7 bases and V by 3 bases; bases with no gene match: 6. In DNA, the CDR3 is TGTGCCAGCAGCGGACTAGCGGGAGGGTATAATGAGCAGTACTTC. Translated, it gives CASSGLAGGYNEQYF.

The sample holds a few counts of this clonotype. The chain has TRBV9 and TRBJ2-3, with TRBD2 matching over 13 bases. V gave up 0 bases and J gave up 2 bases; unmatched junction bases: 3. The CDR3 spans 17 residues. From germline, CDR1 is SGDLS and CDR2 YYNGEE. The CDR3 reads CASSVATSGRATDTQYF. In DNA form, the CDR3 reads TGTGCCAGCAGCGTAGCCACTAGCGGGAGGGCCACAGATACGCAGTATTTT.

This clonotype appeared many times. This chain joins TRBV7-3 and TRBJ2-4; 7 positions match TRBD2. The CDR3 totals 16 residues. The V segment lost 5 bases and the J segment 0 bases; nucleotides outside the gene matches: 7. Germline V gene sequence: CDR1 SGHTA, CDR2 FQGTGA. Here the CDR3 DNA reads TGTGCCAGCAGCCCCGAGGGAGGGCTAGCCAAAAACATTCAGTACTTC. Residues: CASSPEGGLAKNIQYF.

This clonotype was found many times. CDR3 in DNA: TGTGCCAGCAGCTTAGAAGGGCCAGCCCTTGGCTACACCTTC. Residues: CASSLEGPALGYTF. The rearrangement uses TRBV7-9 and TRBJ1-2; D gene ambiguous. V lost 1 base to trimming and J lost 7 bases, with 13 bases between them. Germline assignment: CDR1 SEHNR and CDR2 FQNEAQ (reference sequence). The CDR3 sequence is 14 residues long.

On this clonotype: A much more abundant neighbour one base away suggests this may be a read error. The conserved closing phenylalanine or tryptophan is absent in this CDR3, likely reflecting a read error. J is TRBJ2-2 and V is TRBV27, with TRBD2 as a possible D gene (5 bases). V shed 3 bases and J shed 5 bases, with 7 bases lying between them. The germline V gene has CDR1 MNHEY and CDR2 SMNVEV (reference sequence). The CDR3 has 13 residues. The CDR3 bases are TGTGCCAGCAGTTTCCAGCGGACCGGGGAGCTGTTTTCT. Its protein is CASSFQRTGELFS.

This clonotype was observed once. This could be a read error, since a much larger clone is one nucleotide away. The CDR3 DNA is TGTGCCAGCAGTACAGGGGGCCCGACTGAAGCTTTCTTT. Translation gives CASSTGGPTEAFF. The rearrangement uses TRBV13 and TRBJ1-1, with 9 bases lining up with TRBD1. V lost 6 bases to trimming and J lost 5 bases; unmatched junction nucleotides: 4. The CDR3 consists of 13 residues. CDR1 PRHDT and CDR2 FYEKMQ come from the germline V gene (reference sequence). Complete variable domain (other parts from reference TRBV13 and TRBJ1-1): AAGVIQSPRHLIKEKRETATLKCYPIPRHDTVYWYQQGPGQDPQFLISFYEKMQSDKGSIPDRFSAQQFSDYHSELNMSSLELGDSALYFCASSTGGPTEAFFGQGTRLTVV.

This clonotype showed up just a few times. The rearrangement uses TRBV27 and TRBJ1-4; D gene uncertain. Deletions cut 5 bases from V and 3 bases from J, with 16 bases between. The germline CDR1 and CDR2 sequences are MNHEY and SMNVEV (reference sequence). This CDR3 contains 16 residues. The DNA for the CDR3 is TGTGCCAGCAGTACCCCCCGAAGGGCCTCTAATGAAAAACTGTTTTTT. Translation: CASSTPRRASNEKLFF.

This clonotype was seen at least ten times. V is TRBV24-1 and J is TRBJ2-2; 8 nucleotides match TRBD2. V was pared by 7 bases and J by 5 bases, with 8 bases of the junction left unmatched. The CDR3 has 15 amino acids. Germline CDR1 reads KGHDR; CDR2 reads SFDVKD. CDR3 protein: CATRTGGSETGELFF. As DNA, the CDR3 is TGTGCCACCAGAACGGGAGGGAGTGAGACCGGGGAGCTGTTTTTT.

The chain carries TRBV28 and TRBJ1-1; maybe TRBD1 (6 bases). The CDR3 covers 15 residues. The germline V and J ends were trimmed by 5 bases and 3 bases, with 16 bases remaining between them. Germline V lookup: CDR1 MDHEN, CDR2 SYDVKM. CDR3 loop: CASSPGGLSDTEAFF. The CDR3, as DNA: TGTGCCAGCAGTCCGGGGGGGCTATCAGACACTGAAGCTTTCTTT.

This clonotype showed up many times. This chain uses TRBV28 with TRBJ2-5; 9 bases align to TRBD1. The V and J ends lost 4 bases and 5 bases, in that order; junction bases with no gene match: 8. This CDR3 has 15 amino acids. The germline CDR1 and CDR2 sequences are MDHEN and SYDVKM. CDR3 residues: CASSSDRGLAETQYF. Here the CDR3 DNA reads TGTGCCAGCAGTTCGGACAGGGGTCTCGCGGAGACCCAGTACTTC. Filled out from reference TRBV28 and TRBJ2-5, the complete variable domain reads DVKVTQSSRYLVKRTGEKVFLECVQDMDHENMFWYRQDPGLGLRLIYFSYDVKMKEKGDIPEGYSVSREKKERFSLILESASTNQTSMYLCASSSDRGLAETQYFGPGTRLLVL.

CDR3: CASGTNLQGNTEAFF. CDR3 DNA sequence: TGTGCTAGTGGCACCAACCTCCAGGGAAACACTGAAGCTTTCTTT. This chain connects TRBV12-5 to TRBJ1-1, with D tentatively TRBD1 (5 bases). The CDR3 is 15 residues long. The ends were cut back, 6 bases at V and 2 bases at J, with 16 bases in the middle. Germline CDR1 is LGHNT and CDR2 is FRNRAP.

In its sample, this clonotype was seen a few times. The genes are TRBV29-1 and TRBJ2-5, with D perhaps being TRBD1 or TRBD2 (5 bases each). The CDR3 spans 14 residues. The germline gives CDR1 SQVTM, CDR2 ANQGSEA. V lost 2 bases, J lost 5 bases, and 15 bases lay in between. CDR3 in DNA: TGCAGCGTTGAACCCCCGGGACGGAGGGAGACCCAGTACTTC. Translated: CSVEPPGRRETQYF.

This clonotype has just a few counts. The chain links TRBV10-3 to TRBJ1-2; D possibly corresponds to TRBD1 (6 bases). The V end was cut by 5 bases, the J end by 4 bases, with 11 bases between. Germline loops: CDR1 ENHRY, CDR2 SYGVKD. This CDR3 has 13 amino acids. As DNA, the CDR3 is TGTGCCATCAGTCCTCAGGGGATCTATGGCTACACCTTC. Its translation is CAISPQGIYGYTF.